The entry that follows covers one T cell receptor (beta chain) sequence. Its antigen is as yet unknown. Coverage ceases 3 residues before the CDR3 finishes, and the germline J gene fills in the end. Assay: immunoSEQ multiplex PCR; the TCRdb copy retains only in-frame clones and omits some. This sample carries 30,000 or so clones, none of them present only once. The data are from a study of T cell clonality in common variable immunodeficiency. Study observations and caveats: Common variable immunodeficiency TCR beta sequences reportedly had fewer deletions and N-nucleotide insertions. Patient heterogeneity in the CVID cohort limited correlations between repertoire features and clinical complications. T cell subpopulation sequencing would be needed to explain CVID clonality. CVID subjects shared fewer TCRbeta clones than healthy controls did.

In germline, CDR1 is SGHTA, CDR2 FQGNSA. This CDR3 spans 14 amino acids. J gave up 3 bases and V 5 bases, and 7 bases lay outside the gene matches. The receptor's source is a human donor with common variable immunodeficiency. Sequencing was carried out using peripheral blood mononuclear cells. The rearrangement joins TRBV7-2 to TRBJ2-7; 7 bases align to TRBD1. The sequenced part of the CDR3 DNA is TGTGCCAGCAGCCCCACAGGGGCCCGCTACGAG. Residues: CASSPTGARYE. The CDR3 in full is CASSPTGARYEQYF. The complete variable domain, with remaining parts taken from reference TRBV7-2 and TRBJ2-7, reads GAGVSQSPSNKVTEKGKDVELRCDPISGHTALYWYRQSLGQGLEFLIYFQGNSAPDKSGLPSDRFSAERTGGSVSTLTIQRTQQEDSAVYLCASSPTGARYEQYFGPGTRLTVT.